This paragraph reports one T cell receptor (beta chain). This sample stems from a study of cytomegalovirus exposure and HLA in healthy donors. The primer mix had 60 Vbeta and 13 Jbeta primers. Sequencing was performed with immunoSEQ multiplex PCR; in TCRdb, only in-frame clones are kept and a portion is missing. The sample's table shows roughly 200,000 clones. This receptor was taken from a young man in good health and CMV-seronegative. Sequencing was done on a sample of PBMCs.

The CDR3 sequence is CASSQLQNDGNTIYF. As DNA, the CDR3 is TGCGCCAGCAGCCAACTTCAGAATGATGGAAACACCATATATTTT. V gene TRBV4-1 combines with J gene TRBJ1-3; no definite D call. The CDR3 is made up of 15 amino acids. The germline CDR1 and CDR2 sequences are MGHRA and YSYEKL. V was cut by 2 bases and J by 3 bases, with 11 bases left in between.